This entry concerns a single T cell receptor beta chain. The antigen remains unidentified. The CDR3 is 13 residues long. The trim removed 4 bases at V and 3 bases at J, leaving 1 base unmatched. CDR1 is SGHRS and CDR2 is YFSETQ in the germline V gene. This entry comes from a study of T cell repertoires in cytomegalovirus infection. Study as a whole: Newly reported HLA-C-restricted and thoroughly characterized HLA-B-restricted CMV epitopes were employed. Matching HLA type and CMV infection were both indicated by public TCR beta signatures. Study conclusions and caveats: Cumulative public TCR beta family frequency identified carriers of CMV plus the relevant HLA. The response measured ex vivo was dominated by TCR beta clonotypes (HLA-C-restricted and CMV-specific).

Using its own MiXCR run on the reads, TCRdb lists one record per CDR3 protein. The sample yields hundreds of thousands of distinct CDR3 sequences, more than 40% seen once. The chain employs TRBV5-1 and TRBJ1-3; 7 bases are shared with TRBD1. The source was cultured PBMCs, collected from culture after CMV antigen stimulation. The origin of this receptor is a human donor in good health (CMV status not recorded). Some clones in this sample may be carry-over from other donors' samples. DNA of the CDR3: TGCGCCAGCAGCGACAGGGATGGAAACACCATATATTTT. Translated: CASSDRDGNTIYF.